The 8 T cell receptor beta chains in this list originate from one sample, sequenced in a study of a mutant IDH1 vaccine in newly diagnosed glioma (dated by TCRdb to 2020 to 2023). The method behind the library was the immunoSEQ multiplex PCR assay. TCRdb stores this immuneACCESS table with in-frame sequences only. Part of the clones is absent; in the studies checked, under half of the shortfall reflects unresolved V genes, and no reason is known for the rest. Counted in this sample were about 64,000 clones; about 88% of them appeared once. Around 8.3% of the sample is held by the ten biggest clonotypes. The time point label, read with the paper, signifies: week 11, during vaccination. Each vaccine dose was 300 ug of a 20-mer mutant IDH1 peptide in Montanide, given subcutaneously with topical imiquimod. No antigen has been identified for these receptors. The sample here was PBMCs, taken from a glioma patient whose treatment included an IDH1 peptide vaccine. Source of these receptors: a woman between 45 and 65 years old with glioma.

The V call is TRBV19, the J call TRBJ2-5, with TRBD2 matching over 11 bases. The J segment lost 1 base and the V segment lost 11 bases, leaving 12 bases of the junction unmatched. The CDR3 is 16 residues long. Germline V gives CDR1 LNHDA, CDR2 SQIVND (reference sequence). The CDR3 bases are TGTGCCTCTAAAGGGCTAGCGGGGGGACCCCAAGAGACCCAGTACTTC. Encoded protein: CASKGLAGGPQETQYF. The variable domain in full, with the rest retrieved from reference TRBV19 and TRBJ2-5, is DGGITQSPKYLFRKEGQNVTLSCEQNLNHDAMYWYRQDPGQGLRLIYYSQIVNDFQKGDIAEGYSVSREKKESFPLTVTSAQKNPTAFYLCASKGLAGGPQETQYFGPGTRLLVL.

In this sample, this clone turned up a few times. This CDR3 reads CASSRAGGVTGELFF. The CDR3 DNA sequence: TGTGCCAGCAGCAGAGCGGGGGGGGTCACCGGGGAGCTGTTTTTT. The rearrangement uses TRBV7-3 and TRBJ2-2; TRBD2 matches at 10 bases. Germline V gene lookup returns CDR1 SGHTA and CDR2 FQGTGA. J was trimmed by 4 bases and V by 5 bases; bases with no gene match: 4. This CDR3 comprises 15 residues.

The chain has TRBV6-1 and TRBJ1-2; 7 bases line up with TRBD1. V trimming: 10 bases; J trimming: 2 bases; junction bases outside the gene matches: 13. The CDR3 totals 15 residues. Germline V gives CDR1 MNHNS, CDR2 SASEGT. In DNA, the CDR3 is TGTGCCATCCTAATTGTCCCAGGGGGAAACTATGGCTACACCTTC. The encoded protein is CAILIVPGGNYGYTF.

CDR3 sequence (DNA): TGTGCCAGCAGTGAAGCGCGGGGGGGCGGAAACACCATATATTTT. Its translation is CASSEARGGGNTIYF. The chain carries TRBV2 and TRBJ1-3; a possible D gene is TRBD1 (6 bases). The CDR3 totals 15 residues. Trimming stripped 0 bases from V and 4 bases from J, with 10 bases between. Germline CDR1 SNHLY, CDR2 FYNNEI.

The genes are TRBV30 and TRBJ2-7; 9 bases fit TRBD1. V lost 3 bases and J lost 13; bases outside the gene matches: 13. The germline V gene encodes CDR1 GTSNPN and CDR2 SVGIG (reference sequence). The CDR3 has 13 amino acids. The CDR3 bases are TGTGCCTGGAGCGAGCTCGGGACAGGGATATTCTACTTC. It yields the protein CAWSELGTGIFYF.

The rearrangement joins TRBV6-5 to TRBJ2-5; D not resolved. With 7 bases removed from V and 3 bases from J, the gap between germline ends came to 6 bases. The CDR3 runs 11 residues. CDR1 is MNHEY and CDR2 is SVGAGI in the germline V gene. The CDR3 region has the DNA TGTGCCAGCACCCGAAAAGAGACCCAGTACTTC. Its protein product is CASTRKETQYF.

The chain joins TRBV6-1 to TRBJ2-7, with a weak D call TRBD1 (6 bases). This CDR3 comprises 13 residues. The ends were cut back, 3 bases at V and 7 bases at J, with 13 bases in the middle. The germline CDR1 and CDR2 sequences are MNHNS and SASEGT. The CDR3 sequence is CASSERDTQEQYF. The CDR3 DNA sequence: TGTGCCAGCAGTGAGAGGGACACCCAAGAGCAGTACTTC.

This clone has a handful of counts. This CDR3 is CASSSPNSPLHF. The CDR3 DNA sequence: TGTGCCAGCAGCTCCCCTAATTCACCCCTCCACTTT. J is TRBJ1-6 and V is TRBV7-3, with D hard to call. The CDR3 totals 12 residues. V was cut by 4 bases and J by 6 bases, with 4 bases left in between. Germline lookup yields CDR1 SGHTA and CDR2 FQGTGA.